These 23 T cell receptor beta chains share one sample of origin, sequenced in a study of regulatory T cells in long-lasting Graves disease. Assembly of TCR beta libraries relied on iRepertoire HTBI primers together with Arm-PCR of CDR3 regions. TCRdb fed the multiplex PCR reads into MiXCR, producing one record per CDR3 protein. The data hold roughly 500,000 distinct CDR3 sequences, with roughly 21% observed a single time. Described time point: persistent/refractory GD, antithyroid drugs over 5 years with positive TRAb. The TCR library was made from RNA that had been extracted from PBMCs in TRIzol. The sample in question was peripheral blood mononuclear cells (PBMCs), obtained when the disease was refractory, from a patient treated with antithyroid drugs. These TCRs come from a female donor with Graves disease.

The sample holds one count of this clonotype. V usage is TRBV19 and J usage is TRBJ1-1; possibly TRBD1 for D (5 bases). From germline, CDR1 is LNHDA and CDR2 SQIVND (reference sequence). CDR3 length equals 14 residues. The V gene lost 6 bases and the J gene lost 3 bases, with 14 bases spanning the gap. The DNA for the CDR3 is TGTGCCAGTAGCCCAAGGGGTGGGCACACTGAAGCTTTCTTT. Protein sequence: CASSPRGGHTEAFF.

A remark on this clonotype: This may come from a read error, since a much larger clone is one base off. The V and J genes are TRBV5-1 and TRBJ1-2; weak D call: TRBD1 (5 bases). The CDR3 totals 13 residues. In germline, CDR1 is SGHRS, CDR2 YFSETQ. Between the trimmed V and J ends, which lost 5 bases and 4 bases, there was a span of 12 bases. DNA of the CDR3: TGCGCCAGCAGACAACGGGGGATCTATGGCTACACCTTC. It yields the protein CASRQRGIYGYTF.

At least ten counts were recorded for this clonotype. The genes are TRBV29-1 and TRBJ1-1; tentatively, D is TRBD1 (5 bases). V lost 2 bases and J 2 bases, leaving 15 bases between the germline ends. CDR1 and CDR2 from the germline V gene are SQVTM and ANQGSEA. The CDR3 loop spans 15 amino acids. CDR3 protein: CSVEYWGQKNTEAFF. CDR3 sequence (DNA): TGCAGCGTTGAATACTGGGGCCAAAAAAACACTGAAGCTTTCTTT. The complete variable domain, with remaining parts taken from reference TRBV29-1 and TRBJ1-1, reads SAVISQKPSRDICQRGTSLTIQCQVDSQVTMMFWYRQQPGQSLTLIATANQGSEATYESGFVIDKFPISRPNLTFSTLTVSNMSPEDSSIYLCSVEYWGQKNTEAFFGQGTRLTVV.

This clonotype was seen only a few times. The rearrangement uses TRBV28 and TRBJ1-6; 7 bases line up with TRBD1. The ends lost 4 bases at V and 8 bases at J; junction bases unmatched: 23. This CDR3 contains 20 residues. Germline-derived CDR1 and CDR2 are MDHEN and SYDVKM. The CDR3 sequence: CASSSAATLDRIRRYSPLHF. CDR3 DNA sequence: TGTGCCAGCAGTTCGGCGGCAACTTTGGACAGGATAAGAAGGTATTCACCCCTCCACTTT.

This clonotype was counted at least ten times. This sequence joins TRBV24-1 and TRBJ1-5; D gene uncertain. In germline, CDR1 is KGHDR, CDR2 SFDVKD. The CDR3 totals 14 residues. V shed 4 bases and J shed 7 bases, with 13 bases lying between them. CDR3 sequence (DNA): TGTGCCACCAGTGACCCCGCTTCATGGCAGCCCCAGCATTTT. Translating it yields CATSDPASWQPQHF.

This clonotype was detected many times. V is TRBV2 and J is TRBJ1-4; D perhaps matches TRBD1 (6 bases). Germline CDR1 is SNHLY and CDR2 is FYNNEI. Trimming left V 6 bases short and J 6 bases short, with 14 bases between. The CDR3 is made up of 14 amino acids. CDR3 region: CASSSQGGDEKLFF. The CDR3 region has the DNA TGTGCCAGCAGCTCACAGGGTGGTGATGAAAAACTGTTTTTT.

The table lists this clonotype with many counts. This rearrangement joins TRBV7-2 to TRBJ1-1, with 12 bases that match TRBD1. This CDR3 region has 17 residues. In germline, CDR1 is SGHTA, CDR2 FQGNSA. The ends lost 2 bases at V and 4 bases at J; junction bases unmatched: 8. The CDR3 loop reads CASSLRGTGGASTEAFF. CDR3 nucleotide sequence: TGTGCCAGCAGCTTAAGGGGGACAGGGGGCGCGAGCACTGAAGCTTTCTTT.

In its sample, this clonotype was seen a few times. This clone may be a read error of a much larger clone one base away. The chain has TRBV11-2 and TRBJ1-6; tentative D call: TRBD1 (5 bases). The CDR3 covers 12 residues. Germline V CDR1 and CDR2: SGHAT, FQNNGV. CDR3 coding DNA: TGTGCCAGCAGCTTCGAATGGGGGGATGCTTCCTTT. Encoded protein: CASSFEWGDASF. Supplemented by reference TRBV11-2 and TRBJ1-6, the full variable domain reads EAGVAQSPRYKIIEKRQSVAFWCNPISGHATLYWYQQILGQGPKLLIQFQNNGVVDDSQLPKDRFSAERLKGVDSTLKIQPAKLEDSAVYLCASSFEWGDASFGNGTRLTVT.

The J gene is TRBJ2-2, the V gene TRBV28, with TRBD2 matching 9 bases. V trimming: 5 bases; J trimming: 0 bases; junction bases outside the gene matches: 16. The CDR3 consists of 20 residues. Germline V gene data show CDR1 as MDHEN and CDR2 as SYDVKM. CDR3 in DNA: TGTGCCAGCAGTCCCAATGTTGGGCTAGCGGGGCATCCGAACACCGGGGAGCTGTTTTTT. Encoded protein: CASSPNVGLAGHPNTGELFF. The entire variable domain, with the rest obtained from reference TRBV28 and TRBJ2-2, is as follows: DVKVTQSSRYLVKRTGEKVFLECVQDMDHENMFWYRQDPGLGLRLIYFSYDVKMKEKGDIPEGYSVSREKKERFSLILESASTNQTSMYLCASSPNVGLAGHPNTGELFFGEGSRLTVL.

This clonotype was picked up many times. The chain has TRBV28 and TRBJ1-1; D is ambiguous. CDR3 length: 13 residues. Trimming stripped 4 bases from V and 5 bases from J, with 11 bases between. CDR1 is MDHEN and CDR2 is SYDVKM in the germline V gene. The chain's CDR3 is CASSSAGKTEAFF. Here the CDR3 DNA reads TGTGCCAGCAGTTCAGCAGGCAAGACTGAAGCTTTCTTT. The entire variable domain, with the rest obtained from reference TRBV28 and TRBJ1-1, is as follows: DVKVTQSSRYLVKRTGEKVFLECVQDMDHENMFWYRQDPGLGLRLIYFSYDVKMKEKGDIPEGYSVSREKKERFSLILESASTNQTSMYLCASSSAGKTEAFFGQGTRLTVV.

This clonotype was picked up many times. This chain uses TRBV2 with TRBJ1-1, with a weak D call TRBD1 (6 bases). There are 15 residues in the CDR3. The germline CDR1 and CDR2 sequences are SNHLY and FYNNEI. V lost 5 bases to trimming and J lost 1 base, with 14 bases between them. The CDR3 here is CASSRQGIRNTEAFF. The CDR3 bases are TGTGCCAGCAGTCGTCAGGGGATACGGAACACTGAAGCTTTCTTT.

This clonotype was recorded at least ten times. This chain connects TRBV7-2 to TRBJ2-4, with 7 bases identical to TRBD2. The germline V gene has CDR1 SGHTA and CDR2 FQGNSA. The CDR3 covers 16 residues. V lost 2 bases to trimming and J lost 6 bases; unmatched junction nucleotides: 10. The CDR3 loop reads CASSLSGEGGVNIQYF. The CDR3 bases are TGTGCCAGCAGCTTAAGTGGGGAGGGTGGAGTAAACATTCAGTACTTC.

In regard to this clonotype: Since a much larger clone is just one base distant, this may be a read error. The V call is TRBV6-1, the J call TRBJ2-2, with D perhaps matching TRBD2 (6 bases). Germline-derived CDR1 and CDR2 are MNHNS and SASEGT. This CDR3 is built from 16 residues. Trimming stripped 7 bases from V and 6 bases from J, with 21 bases between. The CDR3 region has the DNA TGTGCCAGCAATAAGGGACGGGAGAGCCGATCCGGGGAGCTGTTTTTT. It is translated as CASNKGRESRSGELFF.

This clonotype was observed many times. The V call is TRBV5-1, the J call TRBJ1-4, with D possibly TRBD1 on 6 matching bases. Trimming shortened V by 1 base and J by 6 bases, and 13 bases separated the two germline ends. Per germline, CDR1 SGHRS and CDR2 YFSETQ. The CDR3 length is 15 residues. For the CDR3, the DNA is TGCGCCAGCAGCTTGCTACCGGGACAAGATGAAAAACTGTTTTTT. Protein: CASSLLPGQDEKLFF.

V is TRBV20-1 and J is TRBJ1-1; no reliable D call. Germline-derived CDR1 and CDR2 are DFQATT and SNEGSKA (reference sequence). Trimming took off 7 bases at V and 1 base at J, with 10 bases between the two ends. This CDR3 has 12 residues. CDR3 in DNA: TGCAGTGGGGCCCCGGGGAACACTGAAGCTTTCTTT. The encoded protein is CSGAPGNTEAFF.

There are many counts of this clonotype. This chain connects TRBV28 to TRBJ2-7; D possibly corresponds to TRBD2 (6 bases). Germline loops: CDR1 MDHEN, CDR2 SYDVKM. The CDR3 runs 15 residues. The ends were cut back, 6 bases at V and 5 bases at J, with 20 bases in the middle. Here the CDR3 DNA reads TGTGCCAGCAGCCCCGCGGGATCCCATTCTGACGAGCAGTACTTC. Translated: CASSPAGSHSDEQYF.

The chain recombines TRBV29-1 with TRBJ2-2; no firm D call. Germline V CDR1 and CDR2: SQVTM, ANQGSEA. The length of the CDR3 is 12 residues. V gave up 6 bases and J gave up 1 base, with 6 bases separating them. The CDR3 is CSVGRNTGELFF. The DNA of the CDR3 is TGCAGCGTAGGGCGGAACACCGGGGAGCTGTTTTTT.

This clonotype was counted a few times. The chain has TRBV6-2 or TRBV6-3 and TRBJ1-6; a possible D gene is TRBD1 (6 bases). This CDR3 comprises 16 residues. V lost 6 bases, J lost 9 bases, and 21 bases lay in between. The V gene's germline CDR1 is MNHEY and CDR2 SVGEGT. DNA of the CDR3: TGTGCCAGCAGAACACCCCCGGGGGGCGAGTTTTCACCCCTCCACTTT. Protein: CASRTPPGGEFSPLHF.

This clonotype came up many times. The chain has TRBV6-2 or TRBV6-3 and TRBJ1-6; D remains ambiguous. Trimming stripped 7 bases from V and 6 bases from J, with 13 bases between. This CDR3 has 14 residues. CDR1 and CDR2 from the germline V gene are MNHEY and SVGEGT. The CDR3 reads CASKLQLTNSPLHF. The CDR3 DNA reads as TGTGCCAGCAAGCTACAGTTGACTAATTCACCCCTCCACTTT.

There are a few counts of this clonotype. The V call is TRBV6-1, the J call TRBJ1-6; D is unresolved. CDR3 length: 16 amino acids. Germline CDR1 and CDR2: MNHNS and SASEGT. Trimming cost V 5 bases and J 5 bases, with 16 bases left between them. CDR3 protein: CASSPLGASNNSPLHF. CDR3 DNA sequence: TGTGCCAGCAGTCCCCTAGGTGCGTCTAATAATTCACCCCTCCACTTT.

This clonotype turned up a few times. CDR3 amino acids: CASSPLGGHAEAFF. CDR3 nucleotide sequence: TGTGCCAGCAGCCCCTTGGGGGGACACGCTGAAGCTTTCTTT. This chain uses TRBV3-1 with TRBJ1-1; TRBD1 is a possible D gene (6 bases). The germline V gene encodes CDR1 LGHDT and CDR2 YNNKEL (reference sequence). The CDR3 has 14 residues. V was shortened by 4 bases and J by 6 bases, with 15 bases between the two germline ends.

This clonotype was counted between two and nine times. A clone one base away is much larger, so this may be a read error. CDR3 in DNA: TGTGCCAGCAGCGACGAGGCGGGAGGCAATCAGCCCCAGCATTTT. Its translation: CASSDEAGGNQPQHF. The chain links TRBV2 to TRBJ1-5; no reliable D call. The CDR3 is 15 residues long. Trimming cost V 6 bases and J 2 bases, with 14 bases left between them. Germline loops: CDR1 SNHLY, CDR2 FYNNEI.

The CDR3, as DNA: TGTGCCAGCAGTCGAGAATACAGGGGAAACACCATATATTTT. It translates to CASSREYRGNTIYF. The chain employs TRBV28 and TRBJ1-3, with a tentative D call TRBD1 (5 bases). V lost 5 bases and J 4 bases, leaving 12 bases between the germline ends. The germline V gene has CDR1 MDHEN and CDR2 SYDVKM. This CDR3 is 14 amino acids long.